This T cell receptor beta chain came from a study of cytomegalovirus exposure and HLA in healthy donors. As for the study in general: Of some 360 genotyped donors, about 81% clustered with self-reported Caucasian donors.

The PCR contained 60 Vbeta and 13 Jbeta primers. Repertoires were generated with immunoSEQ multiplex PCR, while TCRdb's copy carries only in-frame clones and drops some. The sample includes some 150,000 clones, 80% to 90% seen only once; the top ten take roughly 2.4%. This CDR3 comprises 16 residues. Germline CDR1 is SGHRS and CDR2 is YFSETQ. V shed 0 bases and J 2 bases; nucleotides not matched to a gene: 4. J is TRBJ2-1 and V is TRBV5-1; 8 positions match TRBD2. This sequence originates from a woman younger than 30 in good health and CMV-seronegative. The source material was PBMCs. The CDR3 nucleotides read TGCGCCAGCAGCTTGGTGGCGGGAGGTACCTACAATGAGCAGTTCTTC. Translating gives CASSLVAGGTYNEQFF.